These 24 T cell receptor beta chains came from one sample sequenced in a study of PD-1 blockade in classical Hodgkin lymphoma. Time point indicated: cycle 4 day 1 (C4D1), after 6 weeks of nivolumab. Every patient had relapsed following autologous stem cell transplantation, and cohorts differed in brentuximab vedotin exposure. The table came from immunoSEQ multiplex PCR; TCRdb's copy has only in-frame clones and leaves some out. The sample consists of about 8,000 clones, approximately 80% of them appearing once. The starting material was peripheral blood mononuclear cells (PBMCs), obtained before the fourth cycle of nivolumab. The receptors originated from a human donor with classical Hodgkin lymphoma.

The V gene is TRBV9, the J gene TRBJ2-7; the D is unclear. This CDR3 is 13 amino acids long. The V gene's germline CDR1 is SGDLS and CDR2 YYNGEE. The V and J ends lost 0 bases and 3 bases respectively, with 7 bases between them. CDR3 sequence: CASSVGLGYEQYF. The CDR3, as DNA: TGTGCCAGCAGCGTAGGCCTGGGCTACGAGCAGTACTTC. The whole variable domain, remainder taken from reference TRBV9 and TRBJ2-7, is DSGVTQTPKHLITATGQRVTLRCSPRSGDLSVYWYQQSLDQGLQFLIQYYNGEERAKGNILERFSAQQFPDLHSELNLSSLELGDSALYFCASSVGLGYEQYFGPGTRLTVT.

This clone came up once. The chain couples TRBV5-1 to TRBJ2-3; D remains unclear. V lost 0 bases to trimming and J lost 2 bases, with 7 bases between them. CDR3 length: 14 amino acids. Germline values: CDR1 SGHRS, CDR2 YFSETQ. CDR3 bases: TGCGCCAGCAGCTTGGACAGCTCCACAGATACGCAGTATTTT. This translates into CASSLDSSTDTQYF.

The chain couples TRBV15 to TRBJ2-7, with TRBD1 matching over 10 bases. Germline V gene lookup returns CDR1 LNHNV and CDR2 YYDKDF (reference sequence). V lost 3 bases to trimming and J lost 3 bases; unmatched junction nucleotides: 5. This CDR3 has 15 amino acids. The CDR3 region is CATSSAWDRGYEQYF. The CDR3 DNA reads TGTGCCACCAGCAGCGCTTGGGACAGGGGCTACGAGCAGTACTTC.

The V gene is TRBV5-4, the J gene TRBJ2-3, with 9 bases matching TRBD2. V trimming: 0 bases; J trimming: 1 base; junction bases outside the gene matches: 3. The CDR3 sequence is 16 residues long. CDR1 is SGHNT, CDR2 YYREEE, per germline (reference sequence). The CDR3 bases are TGTGCCAGCAGCTTGGAAGCGGGGGGCCGCACAGATACGCAGTATTTT. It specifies CASSLEAGGRTDTQYF.

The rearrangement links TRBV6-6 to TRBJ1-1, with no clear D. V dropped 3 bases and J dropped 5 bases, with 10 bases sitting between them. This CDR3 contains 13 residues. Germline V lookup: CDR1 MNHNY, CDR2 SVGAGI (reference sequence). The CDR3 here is CASSYEGGTEAFF. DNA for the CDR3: TGTGCCAGCAGTTATGAGGGAGGAACTGAAGCTTTCTTT.

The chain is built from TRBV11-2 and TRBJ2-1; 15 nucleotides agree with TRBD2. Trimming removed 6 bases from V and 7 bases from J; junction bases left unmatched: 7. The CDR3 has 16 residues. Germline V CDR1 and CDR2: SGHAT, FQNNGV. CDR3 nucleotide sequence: TGTGCCAGCAGACACTCCGGGACTAGCGGGAGGAATGAGCAGTTCTTC. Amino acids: CASRHSGTSGRNEQFF.

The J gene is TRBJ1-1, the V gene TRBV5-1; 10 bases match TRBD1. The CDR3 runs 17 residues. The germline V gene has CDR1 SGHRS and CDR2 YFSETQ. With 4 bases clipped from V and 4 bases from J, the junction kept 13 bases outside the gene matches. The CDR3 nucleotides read TGCGCCAGCAGCGAAACGACAGGGGGCGCCTTGGGCACTGAAGCTTTCTTT. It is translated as CASSETTGGALGTEAFF.

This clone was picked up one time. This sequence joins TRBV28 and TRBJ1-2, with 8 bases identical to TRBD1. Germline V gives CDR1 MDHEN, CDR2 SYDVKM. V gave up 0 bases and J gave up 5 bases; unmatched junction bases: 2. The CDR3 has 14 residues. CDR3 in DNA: TGTGCCAGCAGTTTATGGACAGGGGAGTATGGCTACACCTTC. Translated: CASSLWTGEYGYTF.

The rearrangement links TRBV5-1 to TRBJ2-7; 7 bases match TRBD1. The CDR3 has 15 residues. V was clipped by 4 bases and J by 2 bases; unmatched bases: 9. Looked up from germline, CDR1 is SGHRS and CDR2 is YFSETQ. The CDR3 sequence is CASSPLMGQPYEQYF. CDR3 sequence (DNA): TGCGCCAGCAGCCCATTAATGGGACAGCCCTACGAGCAGTACTTC. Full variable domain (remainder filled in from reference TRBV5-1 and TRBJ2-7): KAGVTQTPRYLIKTRGQQVTLSCSPISGHRSVSWYQQTPGQGLQFLFEYFSETQRNKGNFPGRFSGRQFSNSRSEMNVSTLELGDSALYLCASSPLMGQPYEQYFGPGTRLTVT.

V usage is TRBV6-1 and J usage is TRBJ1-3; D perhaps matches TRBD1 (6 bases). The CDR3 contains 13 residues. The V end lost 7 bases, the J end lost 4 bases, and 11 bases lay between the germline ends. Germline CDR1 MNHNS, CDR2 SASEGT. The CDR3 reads CASTRGQGNTIYF. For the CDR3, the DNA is TGTGCCAGCACTCGAGGACAGGGAAACACCATATATTTT.

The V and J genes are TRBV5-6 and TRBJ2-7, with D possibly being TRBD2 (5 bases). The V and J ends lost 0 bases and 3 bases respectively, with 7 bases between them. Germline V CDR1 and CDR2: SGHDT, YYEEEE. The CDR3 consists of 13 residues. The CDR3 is CASSLERSYEQYF. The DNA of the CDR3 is TGTGCCAGCAGCTTGGAGCGGAGCTACGAGCAGTACTTC.

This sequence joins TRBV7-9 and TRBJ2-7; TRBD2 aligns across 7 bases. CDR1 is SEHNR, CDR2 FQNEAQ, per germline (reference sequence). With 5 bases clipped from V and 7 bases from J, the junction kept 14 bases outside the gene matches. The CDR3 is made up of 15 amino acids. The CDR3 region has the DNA TGTGCCAGCAGCCCCAATGATAGCGGGCTGCGGGAGCAGTACTTC. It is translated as CASSPNDSGLREQYF.

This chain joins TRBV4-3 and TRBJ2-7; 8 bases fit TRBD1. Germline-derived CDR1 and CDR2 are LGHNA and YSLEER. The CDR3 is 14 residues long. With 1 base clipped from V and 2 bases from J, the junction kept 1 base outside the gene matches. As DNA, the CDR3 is TGCGCCAGCAGCCAAGGGACAGGGACCTACGAGCAGTACTTC. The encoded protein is CASSQGTGTYEQYF.

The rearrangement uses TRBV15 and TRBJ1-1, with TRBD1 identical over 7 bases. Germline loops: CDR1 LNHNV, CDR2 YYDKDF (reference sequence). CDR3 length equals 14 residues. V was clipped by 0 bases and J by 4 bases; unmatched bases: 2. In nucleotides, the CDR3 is TGTGCCACCAGCAGAGATGCAGGGGGCACTGAAGCTTTCTTT. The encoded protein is CATSRDAGGTEAFF.

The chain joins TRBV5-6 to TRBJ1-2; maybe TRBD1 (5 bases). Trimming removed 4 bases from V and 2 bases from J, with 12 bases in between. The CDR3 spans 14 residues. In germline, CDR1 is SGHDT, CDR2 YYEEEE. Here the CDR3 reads CASSPPGLNYGYTF. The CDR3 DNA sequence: TGTGCCAGCAGCCCTCCGGGGCTCAACTATGGCTACACCTTC.

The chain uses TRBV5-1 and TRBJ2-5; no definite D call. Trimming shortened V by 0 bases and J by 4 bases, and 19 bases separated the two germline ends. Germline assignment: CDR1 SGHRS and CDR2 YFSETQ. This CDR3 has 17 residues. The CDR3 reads CASSLEHARSMRETQYF. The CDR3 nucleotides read TGCGCCAGCAGCTTGGAGCATGCCAGGAGCATGCGAGAGACCCAGTACTTC.

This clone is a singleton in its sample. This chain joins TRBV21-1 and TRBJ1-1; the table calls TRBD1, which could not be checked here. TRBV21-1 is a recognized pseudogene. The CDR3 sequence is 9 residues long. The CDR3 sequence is CASDREAFF. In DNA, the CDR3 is TGTGCCAGCGACAGGGAAGCTTTCTTT.

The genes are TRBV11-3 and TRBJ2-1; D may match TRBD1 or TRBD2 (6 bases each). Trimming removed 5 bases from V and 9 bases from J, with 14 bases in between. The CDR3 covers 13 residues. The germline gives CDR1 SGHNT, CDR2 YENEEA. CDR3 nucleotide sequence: TGTGCCAGCAGCCCCGGGGGCGGGTTTGAGCAGTTCTTC. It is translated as CASSPGGGFEQFF.

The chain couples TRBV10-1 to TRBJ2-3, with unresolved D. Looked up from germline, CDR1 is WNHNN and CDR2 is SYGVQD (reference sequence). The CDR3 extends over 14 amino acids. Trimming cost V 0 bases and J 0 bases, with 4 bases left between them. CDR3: CASSESRSTDTQYF. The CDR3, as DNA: TGCGCCAGCAGTGAGTCGAGGAGCACAGATACGCAGTATTTT.

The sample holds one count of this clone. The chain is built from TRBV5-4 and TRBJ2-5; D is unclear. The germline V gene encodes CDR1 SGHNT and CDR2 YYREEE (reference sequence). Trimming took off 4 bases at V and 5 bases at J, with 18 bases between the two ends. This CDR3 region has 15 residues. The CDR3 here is CASSPPDGVAETQYF. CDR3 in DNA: TGTGCCAGCAGCCCACCGGATGGGGTGGCGGAGACCCAGTACTTC.

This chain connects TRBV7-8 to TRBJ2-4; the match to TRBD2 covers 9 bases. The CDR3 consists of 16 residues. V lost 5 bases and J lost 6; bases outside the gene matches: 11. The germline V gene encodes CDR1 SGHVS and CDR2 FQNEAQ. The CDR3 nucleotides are TGTGCCAGCAGCCCAGACGTAGCGCGGGGGGGAAACATTCAGTACTTC. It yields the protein CASSPDVARGGNIQYF.

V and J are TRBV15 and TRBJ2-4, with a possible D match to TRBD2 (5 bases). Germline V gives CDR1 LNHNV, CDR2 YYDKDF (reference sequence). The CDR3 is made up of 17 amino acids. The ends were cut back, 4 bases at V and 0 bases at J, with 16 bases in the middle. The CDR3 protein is CATSTPQRFLAKNIQYF. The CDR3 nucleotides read TGTGCCACCAGCACCCCTCAGCGGTTCTTAGCCAAAAACATTCAGTACTTC.

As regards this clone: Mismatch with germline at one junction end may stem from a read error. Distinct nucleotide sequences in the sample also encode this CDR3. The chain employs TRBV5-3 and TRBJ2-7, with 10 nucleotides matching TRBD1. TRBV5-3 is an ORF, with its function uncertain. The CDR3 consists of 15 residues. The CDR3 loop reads CASSSPGQGIYEQYF. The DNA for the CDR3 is TGTGCCAGCAGCTCGCCGGGACAGGGGATATACGAGCAGTACTTC.

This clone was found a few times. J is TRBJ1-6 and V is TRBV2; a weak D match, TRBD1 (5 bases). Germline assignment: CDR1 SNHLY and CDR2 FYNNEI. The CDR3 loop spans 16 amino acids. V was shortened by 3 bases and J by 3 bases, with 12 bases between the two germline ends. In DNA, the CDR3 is TGTGCCAGCAGTGATGGGGCAGGAGGCTATAATTCACCCCTCCACTTT. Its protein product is CASSDGAGGYNSPLHF.